This T cell receptor beta chain was identified during a study of post-analysis software for immune sequencing data. Overall study: Included courses were relapsing-remitting and secondary progressive multiple sclerosis; progressive-relapsing multiple sclerosis was also included.

Findings and caveats of the study: Samples from a shared batch, those prepared together, strongly co-clustered by F measure. Controls showed lower frequencies than patients for four to six TRBV segments, and TRBV5-6, TRBV5-1 and TRBV20-1 were among these. Those with multiple sclerosis, the patient group, showed significantly lower normalized Chao1 diversity than controls.

Carried by the TCR beta cDNA libraries were unique molecular identifiers. T cells numbering roughly 0.85 to 10 million gave rise to a few hundred thousand cDNA molecules. A single record per CDR3 protein comes from TCRdb applying MiXCR to the PCR reads. The data show under 900,000 distinct CDR3 sequences, under 70% seen once. This clonotype came up a few times. The antigen remains undetermined. Germline V CDR1 and CDR2: SQVTM, ANQGSEA. V lost 6 bases, J lost 2 bases, and 2 bases stayed unmatched. CDR3 length: 12 amino acids. J is TRBJ2-3 and V is TRBV29-1; 7 bases line up with TRBD1. What was sequenced was blood. The source is a girl under 18 with multiple sclerosis. In DNA, the CDR3 is TGCAGCGTGGGGACAGTCACAGATACGCAGTATTTT. Protein sequence: CSVGTVTDTQYF.